A single sample gave rise to the 15 T cell receptor beta chains below, sequenced in a study of shared clonotypes between healthy human individuals. Method: immunoSEQ multiplex PCR; TCRdb's copy keeps in-frame clones and lacks some. The table has about 2.4 million clones, around 90% seen once. The sample comprised naive CD4+ T cells sorted from blood. Described subset: CD45RA+ positively selected. Receptors originate from a man between 18 and 29 years old in good health.

In this sample, this clone turned up once. The chain joins TRBV25-1 to TRBJ2-7; D remains unclear. The CDR3 is made up of 13 amino acids. V shed 3 bases and J shed 3 bases, with 9 bases lying between them. In germline, CDR1 is MGHDK, CDR2 SYGVNS. CDR3 nucleotides: TGTGCCAGCAGTGATCCTGGGATCTACGAGCAGTACTTC. Encoded protein: CASSDPGIYEQYF.

In its sample, this clone was seen once. DNA for the CDR3: TGTGCCAGCAGTTTAATACGCTCTGGGGCCAACGTCCTGACTTTC. This codes for CASSLIRSGANVLTF. This sequence joins TRBV28 and TRBJ2-6; D call uncertain. The CDR3 consists of 15 residues. V was trimmed by 2 bases and J by 0 bases, leaving 5 bases between them. Germline-derived CDR1 and CDR2 are MDHEN and SYDVKM.

The chain combines TRBV29-1 with TRBJ2-5, with D perhaps matching TRBD2 (6 bases). The V and J ends lost 3 bases and 0 bases respectively, with 11 bases between them. Germline CDR1 SQVTM, CDR2 ANQGSEA. This CDR3 comprises 14 residues. This chain's CDR3 is CSVESGLYQETQYF. The CDR3 DNA reads TGCAGCGTTGAGAGCGGGCTGTACCAAGAGACCCAGTACTTC.

This rearrangement joins TRBV7-9 to TRBJ2-1; 7 bases map to TRBD2. The CDR3 is 15 residues long. Losses at the gene ends were 5 bases for V and 0 bases for J; bases not matched to a gene: 4. Germline loops: CDR1 SEHNR, CDR2 FQNEAQ (reference sequence). The chain's CDR3 is CASSRDYISYNEQFF. For the CDR3, the DNA is TGTGCCAGCAGCCGGGACTACATCTCCTACAATGAGCAGTTCTTC.

The chain has TRBV7-2 and TRBJ1-2; D gene unclear. V lost 2 bases to trimming and J lost 5 bases, with 18 bases between them. This CDR3 is built from 16 residues. Germline-derived CDR1 and CDR2 are SGHTA and FQGNSA. The CDR3 here is CASSLSITGGLYGYTF. In nucleotides, the CDR3 is TGTGCCAGCAGCTTATCTATTACGGGAGGACTATATGGCTACACCTTC.

This chain connects TRBV11-2 to TRBJ2-7, with 7 bases lining up with TRBD2. Looked up from germline, CDR1 is SGHAT and CDR2 is FQNNGV. Trimming removed 3 bases from V and 2 bases from J; junction bases left unmatched: 13. The CDR3 is made up of 17 amino acids. CDR3 loop: CASSFGGLVTYPYEQYF. CDR3 DNA sequence: TGTGCCAGCAGCTTTGGAGGACTAGTCACATACCCCTACGAGCAGTACTTC. Full variable domain (rest looked up from reference TRBV11-2 and TRBJ2-7): EAGVAQSPRYKIIEKRQSVAFWCNPISGHATLYWYQQILGQGPKLLIQFQNNGVVDDSQLPKDRFSAERLKGVDSTLKIQPAKLEDSAVYLCASSFGGLVTYPYEQYFGPGTRLTVT.

This clone was observed once. Other nucleotide sequences in the sample specify the same CDR3. V gene TRBV5-6 combines with J gene TRBJ2-3; D unclear. The CDR3 is made up of 13 amino acids. The V end was cut by 0 bases, the J end by 4 bases, with 6 bases between. Germline V gene sequence: CDR1 SGHDT, CDR2 YYEEEE. The CDR3 loop is CASSLAGSDTQYF. The CDR3 bases are TGTGCCAGCAGCTTGGCGGGCTCAGATACGCAGTATTTT.

The rearrangement links TRBV7-2 to TRBJ2-2; 15 positions match TRBD2. There are 17 residues in the CDR3. The germline V gene has CDR1 SGHTA and CDR2 FQGNSA. V shed 4 bases, J shed 5 bases, and the junction held 5 bases outside the gene matches. The CDR3 spells CASSSGLAGGKTGELFF. CDR3 nucleotides: TGTGCCAGCAGCTCTGGACTAGCGGGAGGGAAAACCGGGGAGCTGTTTTTT.

The chain employs TRBV29-1 and TRBJ2-5, with 10 positions matching TRBD1. The closer fit of TRBJ2-7 to the DNA end suggests the J call may be wrong. The CDR3 has 13 amino acids. Germline lookup yields CDR1 SQVTM and CDR2 ANQGSEA. The CDR3 reads CSTRQGADYEQYF. CDR3 nucleotides: TGCAGCACCCGACAGGGGGCTGACTACGAGCAGTACTTC.

The V gene is TRBV27, the J gene TRBJ2-4; 7 bases match TRBD1. Germline CDR1 is MNHEY and CDR2 is SMNVEV (reference sequence). The CDR3 has 15 amino acids. Losses at the gene ends were 3 bases for V and 8 bases for J; bases not matched to a gene: 10. CDR3 sequence (DNA): TGTGCCAGCAGTTTGGGCCGGACAGGCGTATACATTCAGTACTTC. Residues: CASSLGRTGVYIQYF.

CDR3 loop: CASSSPGAETQYF. The CDR3 coding sequence is TGCGCCAGCAGCTCCCCGGGGGCGGAGACCCAGTACTTC. The chain is built from TRBV5-1 and TRBJ2-5; D tentatively reads TRBD1 or TRBD2 (6 bases each). Trimming removed 3 bases at V and 5 bases at J, with 11 bases between. The CDR3 is made up of 13 amino acids. The germline CDR1 and CDR2 sequences are SGHRS and YFSETQ.

Comments on this clone: The junction departs from germline at one end; a sequencing error may be responsible. The chain carries TRBV5-4 and TRBJ2-2, with D hard to call. This CDR3 is 15 amino acids long. The germline V gene has CDR1 SGHNT and CDR2 YYREEE (reference sequence). DNA for the CDR3: TGTGCCAGCACCTTGGGCCGTCAGAACACCGGGGAGCTGTTTTTT. This translates into CASTLGRQNTGELFF.

This chain connects TRBV10-3 to TRBJ1-5; 9 positions match TRBD1. Germline V gene sequence: CDR1 ENHRY, CDR2 SYGVKD. V was clipped by 4 bases and J by 13 bases; unmatched bases: 5. CDR3 length: 12 amino acids. The CDR3 reads CAISVTGQGQHF. DNA for the CDR3: TGTGCCATCAGTGTAACGGGACAGGGTCAGCATTTT.

V is TRBV20-1 and J is TRBJ1-2; the D is unclear. V was shortened by 6 bases and J by 12 bases, with 17 bases between the two germline ends. This CDR3 has 11 amino acids. The germline gives CDR1 DFQATT, CDR2 SNEGSKA (reference sequence). Here the CDR3 reads CSARMTASHTF. CDR3 nucleotide sequence: TGCAGTGCCCGGATGACGGCGAGCCACACCTTC.

Comment on this clone: Other DNA sequences in this specimen translate into the identical CDR3. The chain uses TRBV5-1 and TRBJ2-3, with 13 bases matching TRBD2. The germline V gene has CDR1 SGHRS and CDR2 YFSETQ. V was clipped by 4 bases and J by 0 bases; unmatched bases: 2. The CDR3 has 16 residues. CDR3 sequence: CASSATSGGSTDTQYF. The CDR3, as DNA: TGCGCCAGCAGCGCGACTAGCGGGGGGAGCACAGATACGCAGTATTTT. The entire variable domain, with the rest obtained from reference TRBV5-1 and TRBJ2-3, is as follows: KAGVTQTPRYLIKTRGQQVTLSCSPISGHRSVSWYQQTPGQGLQFLFEYFSETQRNKGNFPGRFSGRQFSNSRSEMNVSTLELGDSALYLCASSATSGGSTDTQYFGPGTRLTVL.